This is a list of T cell receptor beta chains from one sample in a study of T-cell memory formation after mild COVID-19. TCRdb reprocessed the 5' RACE reads via MiXCR and lists one record per CDR3 protein. The sample comprises some 160,000 distinct CDR3 sequences, 25% to 40% of which are singletons, and about 12% rests with the top ten. Material for sequencing was PBMCs or a T cell subset sorted from them (not recorded which). Receptor source: an adult woman who had mild COVID-19 (a few samples of this study predate the infection). Cell type and time point are not known. Each CDR3 is given with its conserved first and last residue. The D gene is left open where the match is weak. Clone size is given for some rows only: seen once, a few or many times, or a class if the clone is expanded.

>TRBV2|TRBJ2-3|14|TRBD1|-
CASSRDRSTDKQYF
TGTGCCAGCAGTCGGGACAGGAGCACAGATAAGCAGTATTTT
>TRBV7-2|TRBJ2-3|16|-|-
CASSLAPRGSPDTQYF
TGTGCCAGCAGCTTAGCACCGAGGGGGTCCCCAGATACGCAGTATTTT
>TRBV7-8|TRBJ2-1|16|-|-
CASSERDGLAYNEQFF
TGTGCCAGCAGCGAGAGGGACGGGTTAGCCTACAATGAGCAGTTCTTC
>TRBV2|TRBJ2-3|14|-|-
CASSQDASTDTQYF
TGTGCCAGCAGTCAGGACGCCTCAACAGATACGCAGTATTTT
>TRBV30|TRBJ1-5|16|-|once
CAWSVRGATSNQPQHF
TGTGCCTGGAGTGTACGTGGAGCCACTAGCAATCAGCCCCAGCATTTT
>TRBV6-1|TRBJ2-7|14|-|-
CASIPGGGSYEQYF
TGTGCCAGCATCCCGGGGGGCGGTAGCTACGAGCAGTACTTC
>TRBV7-6|TRBJ2-1|17|-|once
CASSQGGAKLSYNEQFF
TGTGCCAGCAGCCAAGGAGGGGCCAAACTCTCCTACAATGAGCAGTTCTTC
>TRBV7-3|TRBJ2-3|16|-|-
CASSPVGTSSTDTQYF
TGTGCCAGCAGCCCAGTTGGGACTTCAAGCACAGATACGCAGTATTTT
>TRBV4-3|TRBJ1-2|15|TRBD1|once
CASSHPDRVITGYTF
TGCGCCAGCAGCCATCCCGACAGGGTGATAACTGGCTACACCTTC
>TRBV5-1|TRBJ2-1|11|-|-
CASSLFNEQFF
TGCGCCAGCAGCCTCTTCAATGAGCAGTTCTTC
>TRBV10-2|TRBJ1-1|10|-|few
CASFGTEAFF
TGCGCCAGCTTCGGGACTGAAGCTTTCTTT
>TRBV9|TRBJ1-2|15|-|few
CASSGNRDSNYGYTF
TGTGCCAGCAGCGGAAACAGGGACTCTAACTATGGCTACACCTTC
>TRBV12-3/TRBV12-4|TRBJ2-1|15|TRBD2|few
CASSFRAGVFYEQFF
TGTGCCAGCAGTTTCAGAGCGGGAGTATTTTATGAGCAGTTCTTC
>TRBV7-9|TRBJ1-3|16|-|-
CASSENRRSSGNTIYF
TGTGCCAGCAGTGAGAACCGCCGGAGCTCTGGAAACACCATATATTTT
>TRBV11-2|TRBJ1-4|16|TRBD1|few
CASSQGQAATNEKLFF
TGTGCCAGCAGCCAGGGACAGGCTGCAACTAATGAAAAACTGTTTTTT
>TRBV20-1|TRBJ2-1|11|TRBD2|-
CSARPLAEQFF
TGCAGTGCTAGACCACTAGCGGAGCAGTTCTTC
>TRBV7-3|TRBJ2-5|16|-|-
CASSPGFAGTGETQYF
TGTGCCAGCAGTCCAGGTTTTGCCGGGACTGGGGAGACCCAGTACTTC
>TRBV18|TRBJ2-3|16|-|-
CASSPGLEDSTDTQYF
TGTGCCAGCTCACCTGGATTGGAGGATAGCACAGATACGCAGTATTTT
>TRBV29-1|TRBJ1-1|16|-|few
CSVVGTELDRGTEAFF
TGCAGCGTTGTGGGAACCGAGCTCGACCGGGGCACTGAAGCTTTCTTT
>TRBV24-1|TRBJ2-1|15|-|-
CATSDYVGRNNEQFF
TGTGCCACCAGTGATTATGTGGGACGGAACAATGAGCAGTTCTTC
>TRBV7-6|TRBJ1-5|14|-|few
CASSLGGQGEPQHF
TGTGCCAGCAGCTTAGGGGGCCAGGGCGAGCCCCAGCATTTT
>TRBV24-1|TRBJ1-5|16|TRBD1|few
CATSDSSGGVNQPQHF
TGTGCCACCAGTGATTCGTCAGGGGGAGTAAACCAGCCCCAGCATTTT
>TRBV5-1|TRBJ2-5|14|TRBD2|many
CASSLGLAGETQYF
TGCGCCAGCAGCCTGGGACTAGCCGGAGAGACCCAGTACTTC
>TRBV10-3|TRBJ2-3|14|TRBD2|-
CAIGKRERTDTQYF
TGTGCCATCGGGAAGCGGGAGCGAACAGATACGCAGTATTTT
>TRBV6-5|TRBJ2-1|16|TRBD1|-
CASSYSTGPMGNEQFF
TGTGCCAGCAGTTACTCGACAGGGCCGATGGGAAATGAGCAGTTCTTC
>TRBV7-2|TRBJ2-1|12|-|-
CASSLKVGEQFF
TGTGCCAGCAGCTTAAAGGTCGGAGAGCAGTTCTTC
>TRBV5-1|TRBJ1-2|15|TRBD1|few
CASSSTGGGYYGYTF
TGCGCCAGCAGCTCAACAGGGGGAGGGTACTATGGCTACACCTTC
>TRBV7-2|TRBJ2-7|15|TRBD2|-
CASSLGSGSPYEQYF
TGTGCCAGCAGCTTAGGAAGCGGGAGCCCCTACGAGCAGTACTTC